Given below is one T cell receptor (beta chain) in context. The antigen is not known. V was trimmed by 0 bases and J by 1 base, leaving 7 bases between them. The germline V gene has CDR1 SGHRS and CDR2 YFSETQ. The CDR3 extends over 15 amino acids. As for time point: week 23, last vaccination. One vaccine dose held 300 ug of mutant IDH1 20-mer peptide and came with topical imiquimod. New IDH1-mutant, ATRX-lost WHO grade 3 or 4 astrocytomas occurred in donors. This sample is drawn from a study of a mutant IDH1 vaccine in newly diagnosed glioma. Study details: Commencement of vaccination occurred 4-6 weeks following radiotherapy alone, or concurrently with temozolomide cycles. Study conclusions and caveats: Pseudoprogression appeared independent of alterations in top peripheral clonotypes.

Here immunoSEQ multiplex PCR was the method, and the copy in TCRdb shows in-frame clones only, minus some. The table includes roughly 43,000 clones, around 84% detected once. This chain uses TRBV5-1 with TRBJ2-2; no reliable D call. This TCR was recovered from a woman aged 18-35 years with glioma. Some clones in this sample may be carry-over from other donors' samples. Specimen: PBMCs, collected from a glioma patient whose treatment included an IDH1 peptide vaccine. DNA of the CDR3: TGCGCCAGCAGCTTGGACCTCGGGAACACCGGGGAGCTGTTTTTT. This translates into CASSLDLGNTGELFF.